What follows describes a single T cell receptor beta chain. The antigen remains undetermined. CDR3 length: 14 amino acids. Germline values: CDR1 MGHDK, CDR2 SYGVNS. V was clipped by 2 bases and J by 10 bases, with 14 bases between them. The data belong to a study of beta chain features in type 1 diabetes. Notes on the study in general: Within the patient group, naive, central memory and Treg TCRB repertoires appeared more similar to each other than within healthy donors.

One heparinised blood draw, averaging roughly 0.12 L, came from each donor. Naive, central memory, regulatory and stem cell-like memory cells within the CD4+ compartment were sorted using CD45RO/CCR7/CD25/CD127/CD95/CD27. Post-sort purity exceeded 98% for all sorted populations. Reverse transcription of all isolated RNA meant that expressed TCRB transcripts were sequenced. Assay: immunoSEQ multiplex PCR; the TCRdb copy retains only in-frame clones and omits some. The table includes 900,000 or so clones, 17% detected once. This TCR was recovered from a woman aged 18-30 years in good health. This chain uses TRBV25-1 with TRBJ1-4; D uncertain. Sequenced material: naive CD4+ T cells from blood. CDR3: CASSEAGWLAKLFF. The CDR3 DNA follows: TGTGCCAGCAGTGAAGCGGGTTGGTTGGCAAAACTGTTTTTT.